This T cell receptor (beta chain) appears in the sequencing data of a study of OX40 agonist ivuxolimab in advanced cancers. Study results and caveats: CD8+ T cells showed, on average, more clonal expansion than CD4+ cells. CD4+ and CD8+ blood T cells expanded clonally by week 6 at 0.1 to 3.0 mg/kg.

Regarding this clone: Its antigen remains unidentified.

There are 13 residues in the CDR3. V lost 1 base and J 5 bases, leaving 9 bases between the germline ends. CDR1 SGHRS and CDR2 YFSETQ come from the germline V gene. The method was immunoSEQ multiplex PCR; TCRdb's version includes in-frame clones alone and lacks a portion of them. The top ten clones hold 12% of a sample with about 63,000 clones, roughly 89% of them seen once. The starting material was CD4+ or CD8+ T cells sorted from blood, obtained in a trial of the OX40 agonist ivuxolimab. The TCR was taken from an adult with an advanced solid tumor such as melanoma, head and neck, liver or kidney cancer. The chain couples TRBV5-1 to TRBJ1-1, with D maybe TRBD1 (5 bases). CDR3 DNA: TGCGCCAGCAGCTTGATGGGGGGGACTGAAGCTTTCTTT. It translates to CASSLMGGTEAFF.